This is a list of T cell receptor beta chains from one sample in a study of T cell repertoires in cytomegalovirus infection. TCRdb reprocessed the reads with MiXCR, giving one entry per CDR3 protein. The sample has about 310,000 distinct CDR3 sequences; roughly a sixth are singletons. The specimen was PBMCs. These receptors all come from a human donor in good health (CMV status not recorded). Some clones in this sample may be carry-over from other donors' samples. Both conserved end residues are part of each CDR3. The order of the fields is D gene, J gene, clone size, V gene, CDR3 protein, CDR3 DNA. D genes are given only for firm matches. Rows give clone size only sometimes, using once, few, many, or a class for an expanded clone.

TRBD1	TRBJ2-7	once	TRBV9	CASTGTDDAEQYF	TGTGCCAGCACCGGGACAGACGATGCGGAGCAGTACTTC
TRBD1	TRBJ1-5	many	TRBV28	CASGPGQGGLAQHF	TGTGCCAGCGGCCCGGGACAGGGCGGGTTAGCCCAGCATTTT
NA	TRBJ1-6	many	TRBV7-2	CASSLDGWNSPLHF	TGTGCCAGCAGCTTAGACGGATGGAATTCACCCCTCCACTTT
TRBD1	TRBJ1-6	few	TRBV7-6	CASSLADRANSPLHF	TGTGCCAGCAGCTTAGCCGACAGGGCTAATTCACCCCTCCACTTT
TRBD2	TRBJ2-4	NA	TRBV19	CASSTGLAGPPGTKNIQYF	TGTGCCAGTAGCACCGGACTAGCGGGACCCCCTGGGACCAAAAACATTCAGTACTTC
TRBD1	TRBJ1-1	few	TRBV20-1	CSAFRGMMNTEAFF	TGCAGTGCTTTCAGGGGGATGATGAACACTGAAGCTTTCTTT
NA	TRBJ2-1	NA	TRBV6-5	CASSYSWAGYRNEQFF	TGTGCCAGCAGTTACTCGTGGGCCGGATATCGCAATGAGCAGTTCTTC
NA	TRBJ1-1	few	TRBV6-5	CASRTPSGGGTEAFF	TGTGCCAGCAGAACCCCCAGCGGAGGAGGGACTGAAGCTTTCTTT
NA	TRBJ1-1	NA	TRBV6-2/TRBV6-3	CASSQSRSTEAFF	TGTGCCAGCAGTCAAAGCAGGAGCACTGAAGCTTTCTTT
NA	TRBJ2-1	NA	TRBV20-1	CSANLQLGPTSYNEQFF	TGCAGTGCTAATCTACAACTAGGCCCGACGTCCTACAATGAGCAGTTCTTC
NA	TRBJ2-5	few	TRBV20-1	CSAARGIPLNQETQYF	TGCAGTGCTGCCCGGGGGATACCACTCAATCAAGAGACCCAGTACTTC
NA	TRBJ2-5	NA	TRBV10-2	CASSEGTQGTQYF	TGCGCCAGCAGTGAAGGCACTCAGGGGACCCAGTACTTC
TRBD1	TRBJ1-5	NA	TRBV27	CASSSGRGNNQPQHF	TGTGCCAGCAGTTCCGGCAGGGGGAACAATCAGCCCCAGCATTTT
NA	TRBJ1-5	many	TRBV28	CASSGGQGRQPQHF	TGTGCCAGCAGTGGGGGCCAAGGTAGACAGCCCCAGCATTTT
TRBD1	TRBJ1-2	few	TRBV12-3/TRBV12-4	CASSLGRGPYHEANYGYTF	TGTGCCAGCAGTTTAGGCAGGGGGCCTTATCACGAAGCTAACTATGGCTACACCTTC
TRBD1	TRBJ2-1	NA	TRBV5-6	CASSAFDRALSYNEQIF	TGTGCCAGCAGCGCCTTTGACAGGGCCCTTTCCTACAATGAGCAGATCTTC